The 6 T cell receptor beta chains listed next were all sequenced from one sample in a study of OX40 agonist ivuxolimab in advanced cancers. The repertoire was sequenced with immunoSEQ multiplex PCR; TCRdb's copy has only in-frame clones and lacks some. The sample shows tens of thousands of clones, approximately 90% of them seen only once. The sample in question was CD4+ or CD8+ T cells sorted from blood, obtained in a trial of the OX40 agonist ivuxolimab. These receptors all come from an adult with an advanced solid tumor such as melanoma, head and neck, liver or kidney cancer.

The rearrangement links TRBV9 to TRBJ2-7; TRBD1 matches 9 bases. The CDR3 contains 14 residues. The germline gives CDR1 SGDLS, CDR2 YYNGEE. The V and J ends lost 4 bases and 6 bases, in that order; junction bases with no gene match: 8. The CDR3: CASSPWTGEGEQYF. In nucleotides, the CDR3 is TGTGCCAGCAGCCCCTGGACAGGGGAAGGCGAGCAGTACTTC.

This clone was picked up a small number of times. V usage is TRBV27 and J usage is TRBJ1-2; D gene unclear. CDR1 and CDR2 (germline): MNHEY, SMNVEV (reference sequence). This CDR3 is 12 amino acids long. Trimming removed 4 bases from V and 8 bases from J, with 11 bases in between. The CDR3 here is CASSSGRRGYTF. CDR3 nucleotides: TGTGCCAGCAGTTCCGGGAGGCGCGGCTACACCTTC.

This clone has only one observation. This chain joins TRBV5-1 and TRBJ2-7; TRBD2 agrees at 11 bases. J was trimmed by 3 bases and V by 2 bases; bases with no gene match: 13. The germline V gene has CDR1 SGHRS and CDR2 YFSETQ. There are 18 residues in the CDR3. The CDR3 DNA sequence: TGCGCCAGCAGCTTACACTCCACCGGACTAGCGGGTTTCTACGAGCAGTACTTC. Protein product: CASSLHSTGLAGFYEQYF.

The chain uses TRBV5-4 and TRBJ1-1, with D unclear. V lost 2 bases to trimming and J lost 4 bases, with 15 bases between them. Germline V gene lookup returns CDR1 SGHNT and CDR2 YYREEE (reference sequence). The CDR3 has 15 residues. CDR3 amino acids: CASSFLPVRPTEAFF. The CDR3 nucleotides are TGTGCCAGCAGCTTTTTACCGGTCCGGCCCACTGAAGCTTTCTTT. Full variable domain (missing parts from reference TRBV5-4 and TRBJ1-1): ETGVTQSPTHLIKTRGQQVTLRCSSQSGHNTVSWYQQALGQGPQFIFQYYREEENGRGNFPPRFSGLQFPNYSSELNVNALELDDSALYLCASSFLPVRPTEAFFGQGTRLTVV.

The gene calls are TRBV4-1 and TRBJ2-3; D is uncertain. Germline values: CDR1 MGHRA, CDR2 YSYEKL. V shed 3 bases and J shed 5 bases, with 6 bases lying between them. The CDR3 loop spans 12 amino acids. The CDR3 region has the DNA TGCGCCAGCAGCCACATCCTAGATACGCAGTATTTT. Its translation is CASSHILDTQYF.

The chain has TRBV27 and TRBJ2-3; the D is unclear. Germline V gives CDR1 MNHEY, CDR2 SMNVEV (reference sequence). The length of the CDR3 is 12 residues. V was cut by 2 bases and J by 4 bases, with 4 bases left in between. This CDR3 reads CASSLEADTQYF. For the CDR3, the DNA is TGTGCCAGCAGTTTAGAAGCAGATACGCAGTATTTT.